The clone carrying this T cell receptor beta chain has a handful of counts. Antigen specificity is unknown. The PCR was carried out with 60 Vbeta primers and 13 Jbeta primers. Sequencing used immunoSEQ multiplex PCR; TCRdb keeps in-frame clones, though not all of them. The sample consists of about 140,000 clones, over 70% of them appearing once. The data were taken from a study of cytomegalovirus exposure and HLA in healthy donors. Study-level findings and limits: It was only CMV serostatus that was available as immune exposure information.

With 3 bases clipped from V and 9 bases from J, the junction kept 7 bases outside the gene matches. The CDR3 has 14 amino acids. Germline V gives CDR1 SGHVS, CDR2 FNYEAQ. The gene calls are TRBV7-6 and TRBJ2-1; 8 positions agree with TRBD1. Sequencing was carried out using PBMCs. The source is a young man in good health and CMV-seronegative. The CDR3 reads CASSFGRGHGEQFF. The CDR3 DNA sequence: TGTGCCAGCAGCTTTGGCAGGGGGCATGGTGAGCAGTTCTTC.